This T cell receptor (beta chain) comes out of a study of CD8 T cells in ankylosing spondylitis. General observations from the study: Among TCR beta sequences, a motif of 7 to 9 highly homologous variants appeared characteristic of ankylosing spondylitis blood. The disease-linked clones had a CD8+ phenotype and low blood frequencies. Some motif variants were previously reported in reactive arthritis synovial fluid and blood.

Concerning this clonotype: Its antigen is undetermined.

TCRdb passed the 5' RACE reads through MiXCR, listing each CDR3 protein once. The top ten clones hold approximately 32% of a sample with a few hundred thousand distinct CDR3 sequences, 15% to 20% of them seen once. Germline V lookup: CDR1 SQVTM, CDR2 ANQGSEA. Trimming removed 5 bases from V and 11 bases from J; junction bases left unmatched: 11. CDR3 size: 12 residues. The sequenced material came from blood, either unsorted or a sorted T cell fraction (not recorded which). V is TRBV29-1 and J is TRBJ2-7, with 8 bases matching TRBD2. This clonotype was obtained from a male donor with ankylosing spondylitis or in good health (not recorded which). The CDR3 region is CSVFSGNAGEYF. The DNA of the CDR3 is TGCAGCGTTTTTAGCGGGAACGCGGGGGAGTACTTC.